One TCR beta chain is described in this entry. Using immunoSEQ multiplex PCR, the repertoire was profiled, and TCRdb retains in-frame clones only, with some absent. The sample consists of roughly 2.4 million clones, around 95% of them appearing once. The data originate from a study of shared clonotypes between healthy human individuals. This CDR3 has 16 residues. Trimming pared 4 bases from V and 3 bases from J, leaving 16 bases between. Germline CDR1 is MNHNS and CDR2 is SASEGT. Material: naive CD4+ T cells sorted from blood. Subset specified: CD45RA+ positively selected. The sequence derives from a man younger than 35 in good health. This chain joins TRBV6-1 and TRBJ1-3; perhaps TRBD1 as D (5 bases). DNA for the CDR3: TGTGCCAGCAGTGTCCGACCTAAGACAGTTGGAAACACCATATATTTT. Residues: CASSVRPKTVGNTIYF.